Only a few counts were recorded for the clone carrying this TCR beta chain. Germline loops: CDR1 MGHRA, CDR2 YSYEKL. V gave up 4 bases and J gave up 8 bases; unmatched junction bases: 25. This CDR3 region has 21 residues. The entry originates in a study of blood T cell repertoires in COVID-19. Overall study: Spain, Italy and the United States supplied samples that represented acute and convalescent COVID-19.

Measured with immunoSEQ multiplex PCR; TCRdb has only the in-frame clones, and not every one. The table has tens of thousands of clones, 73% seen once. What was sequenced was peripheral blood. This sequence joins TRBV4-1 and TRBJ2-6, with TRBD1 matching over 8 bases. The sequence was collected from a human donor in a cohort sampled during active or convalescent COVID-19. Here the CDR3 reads CASSLPTWTGRRDFMTNVLTF. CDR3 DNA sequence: TGCGCCAGCAGCCTACCTACCTGGACAGGGAGACGAGATTTTATGACCAACGTCCTGACTTTC.